These 9 T cell receptor beta chains were all obtained from the same sample, sequenced in a study of cytomegalovirus exposure and HLA in healthy donors. Researchers ran the PCR with 60 Vbeta and 13 Jbeta primers. Only in-frame clones appear in the TCRdb table, and some are missing; sequencing was by immunoSEQ multiplex PCR. Among 150,000 to 180,000 clones, approximately 80% were seen once, and the ten largest hold around 13%. Sequenced: PBMCs. Receptor source: a man aged 25 to 40 in good health and CMV-seropositive.

CDR3 DNA sequence: TGCAGCGCCCGGGACGCCGGGGGAGCTTTCTTT. Translation: CSARDAGGAFF. The chain joins TRBV29-1 to TRBJ1-1; D may be TRBD1 (5 bases). V lost 7 bases to trimming and J lost 10 bases, with 16 bases between them. This CDR3 comprises 11 residues. CDR1 and CDR2 (germline): SQVTM, ANQGSEA.

The chain uses TRBV7-6 and TRBJ2-1, with 11 bases fitting TRBD2. Trimming removed 2 bases from V and 8 bases from J; junction bases left unmatched: 5. The germline V gene encodes CDR1 SGHVS and CDR2 FNYEAQ. The CDR3 covers 15 residues. CDR3 in amino acids: CASSLQTSGKDEQFF. The CDR3 nucleotides read TGTGCCAGCAGCTTACAGACTAGCGGGAAGGATGAGCAGTTCTTC.

The chain recombines TRBV6-1 with TRBJ2-1; 16 nucleotides align to TRBD2. Germline assignment: CDR1 MNHNS and CDR2 SASEGT. The ends lost 4 bases at V and 6 bases at J; junction bases unmatched: 3. The CDR3 sequence is 16 residues long. The CDR3 DNA sequence: TGTGCCAGCAGTGCGGGACTAGCGGGAGGGCCCAATGAGCAGTTCTTC. This gives the protein CASSAGLAGGPNEQFF.

This clone was observed a few times. The chain couples TRBV7-9 to TRBJ2-3; 12 bases are a match to TRBD2. The V gene's germline CDR1 is SEHNR and CDR2 FQNEAQ (reference sequence). This CDR3 is 16 amino acids long. The V segment lost 5 bases and the J segment 9 bases; nucleotides outside the gene matches: 12. The CDR3, as DNA: TGTGCCAGCAGCACATCTAGCGGGAGGGACCAGCGGACGCAGTATTTT. It codes for CASSTSSGRDQRTQYF.

The V call is TRBV7-6, the J call TRBJ2-7; possible D gene TRBD1, 7 bases. The germline CDR1 and CDR2 sequences are SGHVS and FNYEAQ. This CDR3 spans 14 amino acids. V lost 4 bases, J lost 3 bases, and 13 bases lay in between. The CDR3 spells CASSYNRGGYEQYF. The CDR3 DNA follows: TGTGCCAGCAGCTATAACAGGGGAGGCTACGAGCAGTACTTC.

This clone appeared once. This chain joins TRBV27 and TRBJ1-2; D not certain. CDR3 length equals 13 residues. V lost 3 bases and J 2 bases, leaving 7 bases between the germline ends. Germline V gives CDR1 MNHEY, CDR2 SMNVEV (reference sequence). CDR3 loop: CASSFRSNYGYTF. CDR3 nucleotides: TGTGCCAGCAGTTTCAGGTCCAACTATGGCTACACCTTC.

The chain links TRBV30 to TRBJ2-3; D is perhaps TRBD2 (5 bases). Germline lookup yields CDR1 GTSNPN and CDR2 SVGIG (reference sequence). Trimming cost V 0 bases and J 9 bases, with 10 bases left between them. This CDR3 region has 12 residues. This CDR3 is CAWSVALATQYF. The CDR3, as DNA: TGTGCCTGGAGTGTAGCTCTAGCCACGCAGTATTTT.

This clone is a singleton in its sample. This chain joins TRBV28 and TRBJ2-5, with TRBD2 identical over 12 bases. V lost 5 bases and J lost 5; bases outside the gene matches: 9. The CDR3 consists of 16 residues. Germline V CDR1 and CDR2: MDHEN, SYDVKM. As DNA, the CDR3 is TGTGCCAGCAGTCCAGAGGGACTAGCGGGTGTGGAGACCCAGTACTTC. It translates to CASSPEGLAGVETQYF.

This clone was detected only a few times. V and J are TRBV30 and TRBJ2-5; 8 bases are shared with TRBD2. The V and J ends lost 0 bases and 4 bases, in that order; junction bases with no gene match: 1. Germline CDR1 reads GTSNPN; CDR2 reads SVGIG (reference sequence). This CDR3 is 13 amino acids long. CDR3 sequence: CAWSVGGVETQYF. CDR3 in DNA: TGTGCCTGGAGTGTCGGGGGGGTAGAGACCCAGTACTTC.